This TCR beta chain was sequenced in a study of blood T cell repertoires in COVID-19 (TCRdb year 2020). Background on the whole study: Collaborator samples came from the United States, Italy and Spain and covered acute and convalescent phases of COVID-19. Where available, HLA class I and class II types were taken from metadata supplied by the sample provider and were not determined by assay-based typing. Sample metadata almost always included a de-identified subject ID, COVID-19 status, age in years and sex. A freely available public database, intended as a resource for researchers studying the immune response to SARS-CoV-2, is where the repertoires were released. Deeply sampled blood TCRbeta repertoires from subjects exposed to, actively infected with, or recovered from COVID-19 were included in the dataset. Samples came from the ongoing ImmuneRACE study (first 160 participants) plus 1,254 subjects from 6 global collaborators. The prospective study material was composed of cDNA or gDNA derived from T cells, B-cell-depleted T cells, or PBMCs.

V is pared back by 1 base and J by 4 bases, with 13 bases lying between the germline termini. Looking up the germline V gene yields CDR1 SGHDN and CDR2 FVKESK. Its CDR3 holds 16 amino acids, cysteine through phenylalanine. The kept DNA is CDR3 alone, 48 bases in frame from the first base. The paper's findings and limits, for the study overall: How much clinical and demographic metadata was included differed by source and by participant, and the metadata was provided uncurated.

The immunoSEQ Assay, a bias-controlled multiplex PCR, was used to amplify TCRbeta CDR3 regions from genomic DNA. Concerning the study's data processing: The number of nucleated cells in each sample was estimated by amplification of reference gene primers within the assay. Sequence reads were collapsed and filtered to measure the absolute abundance of every unique TCRbeta CDR3 rearrangement. Productive Simpson clonality was computed per sample as the square root of Simpson's diversity index over productive rearrangements. TCRdb mirrors the immuneACCESS table, restricted to in-frame sequences. Some clones are absent from its copies; in checked studies, under half trace to an unresolved V gene, and the reason for the others is unknown. Clone size and the V and J calls come from that table; the DNA yielded D and trimming. For this sample there are roughly 150,000 clones; less than 85% appear just once. The ten largest clones represent 8.1% of the sample.

This clone was observed a handful of times. The target of this receptor is not known. Qualities for individual bases were not recorded, and no much larger clone is one base off. One collaborating source in Seattle enrolled patients during active infection and followed them longitudinally through the course of disease. Collaborating institutions collected whole blood in K2EDTA tubes following their own protocols. Collaborator samples were shipped for TCRbeta analysis as frozen whole blood, isolated PBMCs, or DNA extracted from either sample type. Sequencing used peripheral blood. The rearranged segments are TRBV14 and TRBJ2-2; a tentative D match to TRBD2 spans 7 bases. The source of this sequence is a woman between 55 and 75 years old with COVID-19, enrolled during active disease. The base sequence is TGTGCCAGCAGCCAAGTTTGGGGGGGCGGCACCGGGGAGCTGTTTTTT. Its protein is CASSQVWGGGTGELFF.